This T cell receptor beta chain was captured by sequencing in a study of early T cells in non-severe SARS-CoV-2 infection. cDNA molecules, individually, were tagged with unique molecular identifiers. TCRdb analysed the 5' RACE reads with MiXCR anew, one entry per CDR3 protein. The sample records around 99,000 distinct CDR3 sequences, approximately 15% being singletons. Trimming shortened V by 7 bases and J by 0 bases, and 9 bases separated the two germline ends. This CDR3 has 13 amino acids. Germline CDR1 KGHSH, CDR2 LQKENI. The sequenced sample was whole blood, obtained at baseline. The origin of this receptor is an adult who was a healthcare worker with PCR-confirmed SARS-CoV-2 infection or an uninfected control (not recorded which). The rearrangement joins TRBV18 to TRBJ1-1, with D unclear. The CDR3: CASYTPMNTEAFF. The CDR3 DNA reads as TGTGCCAGCTATACGCCAATGAACACTGAAGCTTTCTTT.